This entry features one T cell receptor beta chain sequence. The CDR3 has 13 amino acids. CDR1 is SGDLS and CDR2 is YYNGEE in the germline V gene. Trimming cost V 4 bases and J 4 bases, with 11 bases left between them. The sample originates from a study of shared clonotypes between healthy human individuals. The wider study: Three CD4 naive, three CD4 memory, two CD8 naive and one CD8 memory plate were used per donor.

The method was immunoSEQ multiplex PCR; TCRdb's version includes in-frame clones alone and lacks a portion of them. The data hold about 1.1 million clones, with 77% observed a single time. The sequence derives from a man between 18 and 29 years old in good health. Some clones in this sample may be carry-over from other donors' samples. The material sequenced was memory CD4+ T cells from PBMCs. Subset described: CD45RA-negative fraction. This rearrangement joins TRBV9 to TRBJ1-1; no clear D gene. Here the CDR3 reads CASSPLGSTEAFF. For the CDR3, the DNA is TGTGCCAGCAGCCCCCTTGGGTCCACTGAAGCTTTCTTT.